The sequence of this T cell receptor beta chain was determined in a study of OX40 agonist ivuxolimab in advanced cancers. Study information: Head and neck, renal cell, melanoma or hepatocellular carcinoma were the cancers that dose-escalation patients had.

Autoimmune disease history or systemic immunosuppression led to patients being barred. Assay: immunoSEQ multiplex PCR; the TCRdb copy retains only in-frame clones and omits some. The data hold approximately 18,000 clones, with more than 60% observed a single time. V was pared by 0 bases and J by 2 bases, with 3 bases of the junction left unmatched. This CDR3 spans 15 amino acids. The germline gives CDR1 SGHVS, CDR2 FNYEAQ. About this clone itself: Antigen: not known.

General study points: Certain nonresponders additionally had low normalized T-cell clonal expansion. Some of the lowest clonal expansion was seen in partial responders at 0.1-3.0 mg/kg.

The sample consisted of CD4+ or CD8+ T cells sorted from blood, taken in a trial of the OX40 agonist ivuxolimab. The clonotype originates from an adult with an advanced solid tumor such as melanoma, head and neck, liver or kidney cancer. The V gene is TRBV7-6, the J gene TRBJ2-5; 7 bases are a match to TRBD2. CDR3 sequence: CASSLAGGGQETQYF. The CDR3 DNA sequence: TGTGCCAGCAGCTTAGCGGGGGGGGGACAAGAGACCCAGTACTTC.